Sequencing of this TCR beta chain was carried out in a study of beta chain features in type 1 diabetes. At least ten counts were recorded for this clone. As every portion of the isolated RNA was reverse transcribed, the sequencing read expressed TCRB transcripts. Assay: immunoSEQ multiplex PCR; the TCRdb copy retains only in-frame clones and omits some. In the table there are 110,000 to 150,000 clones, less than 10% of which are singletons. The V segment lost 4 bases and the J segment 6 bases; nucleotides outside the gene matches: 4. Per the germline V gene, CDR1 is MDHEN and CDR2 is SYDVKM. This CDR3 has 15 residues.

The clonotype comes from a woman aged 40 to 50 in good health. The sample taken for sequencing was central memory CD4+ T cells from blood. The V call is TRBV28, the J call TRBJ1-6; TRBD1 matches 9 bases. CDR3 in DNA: TGTGCCAGCAGTTCGGGACAGGGCGGTAATTCACCCCTCCACTTT. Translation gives CASSSGQGGNSPLHF.